This T cell receptor (beta chain) was retrieved from a study of T cell changes during pregnancy in multiple sclerosis. Only in-frame clones appear in the TCRdb table, and some are missing; sequencing was by immunoSEQ multiplex PCR. In the table there are 35,000 or so clones, under 95% of which are singletons. Germline V gene sequence: CDR1 MDHEN, CDR2 SYDVKM. This CDR3 is 14 amino acids long. With V trimmed by 1 base and J by 8 bases, 4 bases remained unmatched. The material was CD4+ T cells from peripheral blood mononuclear cells, obtained after pregnancy. The chain is built from TRBV28 and TRBJ1-3; the match to TRBD1 covers 8 bases. The sequence came from a female donor with multiple sclerosis, enrolled in a pregnancy study. CDR3 protein: CASSLSQGAYTIYF. The CDR3 bases are TGTGCCAGCAGTTTATCGCAGGGGGCTTACACCATATATTTT.